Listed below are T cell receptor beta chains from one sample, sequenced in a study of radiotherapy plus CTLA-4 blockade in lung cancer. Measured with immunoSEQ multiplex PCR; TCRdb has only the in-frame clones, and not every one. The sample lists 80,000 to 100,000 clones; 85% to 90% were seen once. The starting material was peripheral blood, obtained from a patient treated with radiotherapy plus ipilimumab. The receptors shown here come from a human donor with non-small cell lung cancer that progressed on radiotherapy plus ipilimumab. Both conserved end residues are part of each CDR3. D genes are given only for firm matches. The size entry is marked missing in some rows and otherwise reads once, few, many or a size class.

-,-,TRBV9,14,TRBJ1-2,CASSVDTGNYGYTF,TGTGCCAGCAGCGTAGACACAGGGAACTATGGCTACACCTTC
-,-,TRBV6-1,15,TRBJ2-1,CAGTRDLASRNEQFF,TGTGCCGGCACAAGGGACCTCGCCTCGCGCAATGAGCAGTTCTTC
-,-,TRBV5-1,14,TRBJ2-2,CASSPQGEAGELFF,TGCGCCAGCAGCCCCCAGGGAGAGGCCGGGGAGCTGTTTTTT
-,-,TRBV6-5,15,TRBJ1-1,CASSYATGGHTEAFF,TGTGCCAGCAGTTATGCGACCGGGGGACACACTGAAGCTTTCTTT
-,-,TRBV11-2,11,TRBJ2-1,CASSVNNEQFF,TGTGCCAGCAGCGTCAACAATGAGCAGTTCTTC
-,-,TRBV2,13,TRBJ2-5,CASRAGFGETQYF,TGTGCCAGCCGGGCGGGATTCGGCGAGACCCAGTACTTC
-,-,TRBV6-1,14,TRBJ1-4,CASSEVETLEKLFF,TGTGCCAGCAGTGAAGTTGAGACACTAGAAAAACTGTTTTTT
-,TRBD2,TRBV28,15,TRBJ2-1,CASSSRGGRRNEQFF,TGTGCCAGCTCTAGCCGGGGGGGTCGAAGGAATGAGCAGTTCTTC
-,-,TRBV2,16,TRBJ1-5,CASSSRMRVSNQPQHF,TGTGCCAGCAGTTCCAGAATGAGGGTCAGCAATCAGCCCCAGCATTTT
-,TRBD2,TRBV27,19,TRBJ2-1,CASSLPGTSGRGSYNEQFF,TGTGCCAGCAGCCTACCCGGGACTAGCGGGAGAGGGTCCTACAATGAGCAGTTCTTC
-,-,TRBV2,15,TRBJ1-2,CASSDSRSTDYGYTF,TGTGCCAGCAGTGATTCACGCAGCACGGACTATGGCTACACCTTC
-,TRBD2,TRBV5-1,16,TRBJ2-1,CASSLVGLAARDEQFF,TGCGCCAGCAGCTTGGTCGGACTAGCGGCGCGGGATGAGCAGTTCTTC
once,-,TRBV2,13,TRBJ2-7,CASSGAGAYEQYF,TGTGCCAGCAGTGGGGCAGGGGCTTACGAGCAGTACTTC
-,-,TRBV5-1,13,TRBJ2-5,CASRHSGEETQYF,TGCGCCAGCAGGCATAGCGGAGAAGAGACCCAGTACTTC
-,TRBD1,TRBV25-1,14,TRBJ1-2,CASSESLTGDGYTF,TGTGCCAGCAGTGAATCCCTGACAGGGGATGGCTACACCTTC
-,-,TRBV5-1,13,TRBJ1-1,CASSRTEDTEAFF,TGCGCCAGCAGCAGAACAGAGGACACTGAAGCTTTCTTT
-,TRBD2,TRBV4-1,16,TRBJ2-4,CASSQEGLAAKNIQYF,TGCGCCAGCAGCCAAGAAGGACTAGCGGCCAAAAACATTCAGTACTTC
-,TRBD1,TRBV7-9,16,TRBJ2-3,CASSLARGQGTDTQYF,TGTGCCAGCAGCTTAGCGAGGGGGCAGGGCACAGATACGCAGTATTTT
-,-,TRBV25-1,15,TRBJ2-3,CASSVGAPWKDTQYF,TGTGCCAGCAGTGTAGGAGCACCGTGGAAGGATACGCAGTATTTT
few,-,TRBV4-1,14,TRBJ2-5,CASSASDSQETQYF,TGCGCCAGCAGCGCAAGCGATTCGCAAGAGACCCAGTACTTC
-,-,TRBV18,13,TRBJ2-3,CASRPRSTDTQYF,TGTGCCAGCCGTCCGCGGAGCACAGATACGCAGTATTTT
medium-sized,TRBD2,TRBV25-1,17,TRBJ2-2,CASSLSRLAVNTGELFF,TGTGCCAGCAGTTTATCCCGACTAGCGGTTAACACCGGGGAGCTGTTTTTT
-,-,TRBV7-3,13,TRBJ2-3,CASSLTYADTQYF,TGTGCCAGCAGCTTAACGTATGCAGATACGCAGTATTTT
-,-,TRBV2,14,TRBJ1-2,CASEYRSPNYGYTF,TGTGCCAGCGAGTACAGGAGCCCTAACTATGGCTACACCTTC
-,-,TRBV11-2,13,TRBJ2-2,CASSLDRTGELFF,TGTGCCAGCAGCTTAGACAGGACCGGGGAGCTGTTTTTT
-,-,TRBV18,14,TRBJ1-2,CASSPLYRDYGYTF,TGTGCCAGCTCACCACTCTACAGGGACTATGGCTACACCTTC
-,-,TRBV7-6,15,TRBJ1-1,CASSRPHGGNTEAFF,TGTGCCAGCAGCAGACCACATGGGGGGAACACTGAAGCTTTCTTT
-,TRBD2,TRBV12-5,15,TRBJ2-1,CASGLAASGSYEQFF,TGTGCTAGTGGTTTGGCGGCTAGCGGGAGTTATGAGCAGTTCTTC
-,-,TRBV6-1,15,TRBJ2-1,CASRGDGEKYNEQFF,TGTGCCAGCAGGGGGGACGGAGAGAAATACAATGAGCAGTTCTTC
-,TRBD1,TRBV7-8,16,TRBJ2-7,CASSPDRGHPSYEQYF,TGTGCCAGCAGCCCGGACAGGGGCCACCCGTCCTACGAGCAGTACTTC
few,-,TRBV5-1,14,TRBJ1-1,CASSLALTNTEAFF,TGCGCCAGCAGCTTGGCGCTCACGAACACTGAAGCTTTCTTT
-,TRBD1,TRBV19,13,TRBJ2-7,CASSHRGLDEQYF,TGTGCCAGTAGCCACAGGGGGCTCGACGAGCAGTACTTC
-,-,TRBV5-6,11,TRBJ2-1,CASSLGWEQFF,TGTGCCAGCAGCTTAGGATGGGAGCAGTTCTTC
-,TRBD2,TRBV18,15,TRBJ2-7,CASSPTSGGSYEQYF,TGTGCCAGCTCACCTACTAGCGGGGGGTCCTACGAGCAGTACTTC
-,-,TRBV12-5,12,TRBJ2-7,CASGFSNYEQYF,TGTGCTAGTGGTTTCTCTAACTACGAGCAGTACTTC
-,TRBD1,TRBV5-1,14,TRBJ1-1,CASSLGQVPTEAFF,TGCGCCAGCAGCTTAGGACAGGTTCCCACTGAAGCTTTCTTT
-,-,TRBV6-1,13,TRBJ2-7,CASRDSGLYEQYF,TGTGCCAGCAGAGATAGCGGACTCTACGAGCAGTACTTC
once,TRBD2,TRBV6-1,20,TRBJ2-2,CASSEPPGGRAWGNTGELFF,TGTGCCAGCAGTGAACCTCCGGGGGGGAGGGCATGGGGTAACACCGGGGAGCTGTTTTTT
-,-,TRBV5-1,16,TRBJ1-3,CASSHLGQEGGNTIYF,TGCGCCAGCAGCCACCTGGGACAAGAAGGTGGAAACACCATATATTTT
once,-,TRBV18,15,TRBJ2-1,CASSPDPLGGNEQFF,TGTGCCAGCTCACCGGACCCTTTGGGGGGCAATGAGCAGTTCTTC
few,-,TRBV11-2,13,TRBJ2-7,CASRLPDHYEQYF,TGTGCCAGCAGACTGCCCGACCACTACGAGCAGTACTTC
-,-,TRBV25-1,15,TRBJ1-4,CASSIQLATNEKLFF,TGTGCCAGCAGTATCCAGCTTGCAACTAATGAAAAACTGTTTTTT
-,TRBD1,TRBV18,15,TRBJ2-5,CASSPPGTGGETQYF,TGTGCCAGCTCACCACCAGGTACAGGGGGAGAGACCCAGTACTTC
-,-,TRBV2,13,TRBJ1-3,CAGSQYSGNTIYF,TGTGCCGGATCACAGTACTCTGGAAACACCATATATTTT
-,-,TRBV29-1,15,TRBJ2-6,CSVEWSNSGANVLTF,TGCAGCGTTGAATGGAGTAACTCTGGGGCCAACGTCCTGACTTTC